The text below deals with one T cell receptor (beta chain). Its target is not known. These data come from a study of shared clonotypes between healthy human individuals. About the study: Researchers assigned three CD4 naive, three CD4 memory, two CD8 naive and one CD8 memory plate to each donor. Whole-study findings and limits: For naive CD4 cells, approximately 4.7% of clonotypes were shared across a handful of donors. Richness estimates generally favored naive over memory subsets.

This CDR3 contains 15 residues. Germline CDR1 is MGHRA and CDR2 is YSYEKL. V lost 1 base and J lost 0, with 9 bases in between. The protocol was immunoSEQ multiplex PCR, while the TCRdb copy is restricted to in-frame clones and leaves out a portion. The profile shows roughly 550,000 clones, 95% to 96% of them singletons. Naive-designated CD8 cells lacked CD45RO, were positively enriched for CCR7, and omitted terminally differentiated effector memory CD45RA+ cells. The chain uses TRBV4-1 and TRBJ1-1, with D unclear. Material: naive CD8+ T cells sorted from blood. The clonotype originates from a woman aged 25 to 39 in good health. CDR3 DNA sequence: TGCGCCAGCAGCCAAGGTGTCCTAATGAACACTGAAGCTTTCTTT. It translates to CASSQGVLMNTEAFF.